This TCR beta chain emerged from a study of cytomegalovirus exposure and HLA in healthy donors. Notes on the study in general: The tendency of first-cohort TCR clusters to co-occur in the 100 to 150 validation repertoires emerged from a later analysis. Rare TCR sequences predominated, though certain public TCRs were found in many donors. Cytomegalovirus-associated TCR beta chains were listed, numbering some 180.

Germline CDR1 reads MNHNS; CDR2 reads SASEGT. Trimming stripped 4 bases from V and 0 bases from J, with 16 bases between. The CDR3 totals 17 residues. A word on this clone: The antigen is undetermined.

Separation from the roughly 680-subject first cohort characterized the roughly 120-subject validation cohort, to which the donors belonged. TCRdb's table, derived via immunoSEQ multiplex PCR, lists solely in-frame clones and lacks some. Of around 150,000 clones detected, roughly 91% appear once; the ten largest clones hold 10%. Sequencing was done on a sample of PBMCs. The receptor was isolated from a woman between 18 and 29 years old in good health and CMV-seropositive. V gene TRBV6-1 combines with J gene TRBJ1-3, with TRBD1 as a possible D gene (5 bases). The CDR3 coding sequence is TGTGCCAGCAGTGCCTTCGGGGGTCCGAACTCTGGAAACACCATATATTTT. It translates to CASSAFGGPNSGNTIYF.